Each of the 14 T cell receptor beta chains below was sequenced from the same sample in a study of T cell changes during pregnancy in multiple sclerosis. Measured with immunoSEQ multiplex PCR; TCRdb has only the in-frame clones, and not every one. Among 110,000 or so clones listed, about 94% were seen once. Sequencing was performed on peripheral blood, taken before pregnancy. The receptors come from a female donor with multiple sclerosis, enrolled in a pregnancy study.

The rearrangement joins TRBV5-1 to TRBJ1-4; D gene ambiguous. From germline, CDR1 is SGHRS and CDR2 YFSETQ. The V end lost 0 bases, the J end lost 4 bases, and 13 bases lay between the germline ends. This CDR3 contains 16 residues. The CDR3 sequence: CASSLGRLRSNEKLFF. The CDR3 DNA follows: TGCGCCAGCAGCTTGGGACGGCTAAGGAGTAATGAAAAACTGTTTTTT.

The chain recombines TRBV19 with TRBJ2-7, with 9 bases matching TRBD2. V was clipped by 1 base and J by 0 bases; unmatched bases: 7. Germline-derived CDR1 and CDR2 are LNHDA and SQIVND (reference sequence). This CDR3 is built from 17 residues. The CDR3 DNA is TGTGCCAGTAGTATAGGGGCTAGCGGGACTCTCTCCTACGAGCAGTACTTC. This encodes CASSIGASGTLSYEQYF.

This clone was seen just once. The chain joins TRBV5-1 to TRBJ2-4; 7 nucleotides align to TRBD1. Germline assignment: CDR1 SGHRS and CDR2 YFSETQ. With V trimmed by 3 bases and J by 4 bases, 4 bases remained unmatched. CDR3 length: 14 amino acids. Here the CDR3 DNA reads TGCGCCAGCAGCTCGGGGACAGCGAAAAACATTCAGTACTTC. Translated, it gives CASSSGTAKNIQYF.

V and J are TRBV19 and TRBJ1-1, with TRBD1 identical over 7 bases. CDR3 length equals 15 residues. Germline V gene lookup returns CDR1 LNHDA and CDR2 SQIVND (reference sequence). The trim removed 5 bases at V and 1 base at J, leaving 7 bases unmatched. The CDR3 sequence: CASSVTGAKNTEAFF. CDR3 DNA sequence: TGTGCCAGTAGTGTTACAGGGGCCAAGAACACTGAAGCTTTCTTT.

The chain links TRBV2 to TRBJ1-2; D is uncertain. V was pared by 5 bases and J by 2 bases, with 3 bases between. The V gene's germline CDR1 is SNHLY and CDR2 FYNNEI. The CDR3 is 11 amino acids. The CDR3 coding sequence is TGTGCCAGCAGTCAAAACTATGGCTACACCTTC. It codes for CASSQNYGYTF.

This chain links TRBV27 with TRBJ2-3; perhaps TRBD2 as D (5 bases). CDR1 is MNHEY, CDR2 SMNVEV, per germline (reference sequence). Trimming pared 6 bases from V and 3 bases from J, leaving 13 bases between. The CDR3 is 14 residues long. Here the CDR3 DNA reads TGTGCCAGCAGGTGGGGTGAGGGAACAGATACGCAGTATTTT. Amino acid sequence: CASRWGEGTDTQYF.

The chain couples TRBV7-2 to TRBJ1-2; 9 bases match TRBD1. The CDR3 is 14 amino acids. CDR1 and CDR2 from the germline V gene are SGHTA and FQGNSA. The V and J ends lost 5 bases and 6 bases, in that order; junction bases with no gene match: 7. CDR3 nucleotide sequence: TGTGCCAGCAGCCGGGAACAGGGGGCGCATGGCTACACCTTC. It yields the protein CASSREQGAHGYTF. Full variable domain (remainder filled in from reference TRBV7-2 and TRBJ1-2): GAGVSQSPSNKVTEKGKDVELRCDPISGHTALYWYRQSLGQGLEFLIYFQGNSAPDKSGLPSDRFSAERTGGSVSTLTIQRTQQEDSAVYLCASSREQGAHGYTFGSGTRLTVV.

The CDR3 region is CASSSIKGTGGSSGYTF. CDR3 bases: TGTGCCAGCAGCTCCATAAAGGGGACAGGGGGATCGAGTGGCTACACCTTC. The chain has TRBV11-2 and TRBJ1-2, with 11 bases fitting TRBD1. The V segment lost 4 bases and the J segment 7 bases; nucleotides outside the gene matches: 14. The CDR3 covers 17 residues. Germline V gives CDR1 SGHAT, CDR2 FQNNGV.

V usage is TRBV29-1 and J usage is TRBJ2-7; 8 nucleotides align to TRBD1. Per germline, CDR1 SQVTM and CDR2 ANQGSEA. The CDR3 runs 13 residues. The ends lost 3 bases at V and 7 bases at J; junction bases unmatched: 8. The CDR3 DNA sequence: TGCAGCGTTGAGGGGCAGGGGGCGGGTGAGCAGTACTTC. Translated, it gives CSVEGQGAGEQYF.

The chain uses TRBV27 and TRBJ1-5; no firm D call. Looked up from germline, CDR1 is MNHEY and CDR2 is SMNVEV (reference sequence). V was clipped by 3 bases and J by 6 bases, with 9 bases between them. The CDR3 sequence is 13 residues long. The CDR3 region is CASSFWAGQPQHF. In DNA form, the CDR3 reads TGTGCCAGCAGTTTTTGGGCTGGTCAGCCCCAGCATTTT.

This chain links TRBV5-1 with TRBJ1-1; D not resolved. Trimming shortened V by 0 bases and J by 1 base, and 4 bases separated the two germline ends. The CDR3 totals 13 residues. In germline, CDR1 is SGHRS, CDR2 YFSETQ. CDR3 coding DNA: TGCGCCAGCAGCTTGGGGAGGAACACTGAAGCTTTCTTT. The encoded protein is CASSLGRNTEAFF.

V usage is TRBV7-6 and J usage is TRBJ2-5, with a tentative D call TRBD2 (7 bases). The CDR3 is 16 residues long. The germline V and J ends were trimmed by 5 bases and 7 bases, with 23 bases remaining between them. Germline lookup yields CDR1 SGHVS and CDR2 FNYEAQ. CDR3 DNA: TGTGCCAGCAGCCCTGGGAGGGCCGGCCGACAGGCGACCCAGTACTTC. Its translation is CASSPGRAGRQATQYF. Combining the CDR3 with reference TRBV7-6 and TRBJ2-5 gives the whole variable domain GAGVSQSPRYKVTKRGQDVALRCDPISGHVSLYWYRQALGQGPEFLTYFNYEAQQDKSGLPNDRFSAERPEGSISTLTIQRTEQRDSAMYRCASSPGRAGRQATQYFGPGTRLLVL.

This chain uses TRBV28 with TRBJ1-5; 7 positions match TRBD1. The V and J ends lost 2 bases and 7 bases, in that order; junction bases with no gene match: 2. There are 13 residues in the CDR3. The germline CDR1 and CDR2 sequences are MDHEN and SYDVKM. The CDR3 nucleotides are TGTGCCAGCAGTTTAGGGACAGAGCAGCCCCAGCATTTT. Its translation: CASSLGTEQPQHF.

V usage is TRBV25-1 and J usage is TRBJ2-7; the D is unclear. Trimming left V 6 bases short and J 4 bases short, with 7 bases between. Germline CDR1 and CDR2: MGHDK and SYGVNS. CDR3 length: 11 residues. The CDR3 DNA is TGTGCCAGCAGGGAACTATACGAGCAGTACTTC. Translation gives CASRELYEQYF.